Below, 28 T cell receptor beta chains from the same sample are listed, as sequenced in a study of radiation and T cells in renal cell carcinoma. The protocol was immunoSEQ multiplex PCR, while the TCRdb copy is restricted to in-frame clones and leaves out a portion. The sample carries around 75,000 clones, around 80% recorded once. The time point is: blood 2 weeks post-SBRT. Documented treatment: 15 Gy SBRT to primary tumor, nephrectomy 4 weeks later. The source material was blood, sampled from a patient whose treatment included radiotherapy and nephrectomy. These receptors were collected from a man between 60 and 75 years old with renal cell carcinoma.

This chain joins TRBV7-9 and TRBJ2-2; 8 bases align to TRBD1. Trimming removed 5 bases from V and 0 bases from J; junction bases left unmatched: 5. The germline gives CDR1 SEHNR, CDR2 FQNEAQ (reference sequence). This CDR3 contains 16 residues. CDR3 bases: TGTGCCAGCAGCCCACCGGGACAGGCGAACACCGGGGAGCTGTTTTTT. Translated, it gives CASSPPGQANTGELFF.

This clone was picked up one time. J is TRBJ2-1 and V is TRBV10-2, with 14 bases fitting TRBD2. The CDR3 consists of 15 residues. The germline gives CDR1 WSHSY, CDR2 SAAADI. J lost 6 bases, V lost 5 bases, and 3 bases had no gene match. The CDR3 protein is CASSQTSGRANEQFF. CDR3 nucleotide sequence: TGCGCCAGCAGTCAGACTAGCGGGAGGGCCAATGAGCAGTTCTTC.

This chain uses TRBV7-2 with TRBJ1-1; the match to TRBD1 covers 9 bases. Germline V gene data show CDR1 as SGHTA and CDR2 as FQGNSA. With 4 bases clipped from V and 7 bases from J, the junction kept 7 bases outside the gene matches. This CDR3 contains 14 residues. The CDR3 protein is CASSSDRGPYEAFF. CDR3 bases: TGTGCCAGCAGCTCGGACAGGGGCCCCTATGAAGCTTTCTTT.

The chain carries TRBV7-9 and TRBJ2-2; D not certain. V was trimmed by 6 bases and J by 6 bases, leaving 11 bases between them. CDR3 length: 13 amino acids. Germline V gene lookup returns CDR1 SEHNR and CDR2 FQNEAQ (reference sequence). CDR3 protein: CASRSSQSGELFF. The DNA for the CDR3 is TGTGCCAGCAGGTCATCCCAATCCGGGGAGCTGTTTTTT.

This chain joins TRBV25-1 and TRBJ2-6; D ambiguous. Looked up from germline, CDR1 is MGHDK and CDR2 is SYGVNS. This CDR3 comprises 15 residues. V dropped 2 bases and J dropped 2 bases, with 7 bases sitting between them. CDR3 nucleotides: TGTGCCAGCAGTGAAACAGAAGCTGGGGCCAACGTCCTGACTTTC. Translation gives CASSETEAGANVLTF.

CDR3 bases: TGTGCCAGTAGTATGCGACAGGGGGTACGTCAGCCCCAGCATTTT. Amino acid sequence: CASSMRQGVRQPQHF. V usage is TRBV19 and J usage is TRBJ1-5, with TRBD1 identical over 9 bases. The V gene end was trimmed by 3 bases and the J gene end by 6 bases; junction bases not matched to a gene: 6. Looked up from germline, CDR1 is LNHDA and CDR2 is SQIVND (reference sequence). The length of the CDR3 is 15 residues.

About this clone: A much more abundant neighbour one base away suggests this may be a read error. The same CDR3 arises from other DNA sequences in this sample as well. The chain carries TRBV13 and TRBJ2-7; D call uncertain. This CDR3 has 12 amino acids. In germline, CDR1 is PRHDT, CDR2 FYEKMQ (reference sequence). V lost 0 bases and J lost 3, with 3 bases in between. CDR3 DNA sequence: TGTGCCAGCAGCTTAGGGAGCTACGAGCAGTACTTC. This codes for CASSLGSYEQYF.

This clone appeared a few times. The chain carries TRBV18 and TRBJ1-1, with D possibly matching TRBD1 (6 bases). This CDR3 is 17 amino acids long. Trimming stripped 6 bases from V and 0 bases from J, with 20 bases between. Germline CDR1 KGHSH, CDR2 LQKENI. As DNA, the CDR3 is TGTGCCAGCTCGGAAGTAGCAAGGGGGAGGGTGAACACTGAAGCTTTCTTT. It encodes CASSEVARGRVNTEAFF.

The rearrangement uses TRBV18 and TRBJ2-2; no reliable D call. Germline CDR1 is KGHSH and CDR2 is LQKENI. The CDR3 spans 13 residues. V lost 3 bases and J 4 bases, leaving 6 bases between the germline ends. The CDR3 sequence: CASSPIGTGELFF. DNA for the CDR3: TGTGCCAGCTCACCTATTGGCACCGGGGAGCTGTTTTTT.

Note on this clone: The DNA is omitted, as the CDR3 cannot be located on it reliably, and the CDR3 follows TCRdb's listing. The rearrangement joins TRBV30 to TRBJ1-2; the table names TRBD1, a call not compared with the DNA. The CDR3 spans 12 amino acids, including both terminal residues. Per the germline V gene, CDR1 is GTSNPN and CDR2 is SVGIG (reference sequence). The CDR3: CAWSVGQGARTF.

The chain links TRBV5-1 to TRBJ2-5, with 8 bases identical to TRBD2. This CDR3 is 15 amino acids long. Germline V gives CDR1 SGHRS, CDR2 YFSETQ. The J segment lost 5 bases and the V segment lost 0 bases, leaving 6 bases of the junction unmatched. DNA for the CDR3: TGCGCCAGCAGCTTGGGAAGCGGGAGTTGGGAGACCCAGTACTTC. It codes for CASSLGSGSWETQYF. Based on the CDR3 plus reference TRBV5-1 and TRBJ2-5, the full variable domain is KAGVTQTPRYLIKTRGQQVTLSCSPISGHRSVSWYQQTPGQGLQFLFEYFSETQRNKGNFPGRFSGRQFSNSRSEMNVSTLELGDSALYLCASSLGSGSWETQYFGPGTRLLVL.

The chain joins TRBV7-8 to TRBJ2-7; 14 bases fit TRBD2. With V trimmed by 2 bases and J by 4 bases, 1 base remained unmatched. Germline CDR1 and CDR2: SGHVS and FQNEAQ. This CDR3 is built from 15 residues. CDR3 DNA: TGTGCCAGCAGCTTACGACTAGCGGGAGGGTACGAGCAGTACTTC. It codes for CASSLRLAGGYEQYF.

The chain couples TRBV11-2 to TRBJ2-7; a weak D match, TRBD2 (5 bases). Per germline, CDR1 SGHAT and CDR2 FQNNGV. Trimming left V 1 base short and J 1 base short, with 17 bases between. The CDR3 length is 17 residues. CDR3 DNA: TGTGCCAGCAGCTTAGGGGCCTGGCGGGCCCTATCCTACGAGCAGTACTTC. This sequence encodes CASSLGAWRALSYEQYF.

The chain carries TRBV7-2 and TRBJ1-5; D not certain. This CDR3 has 13 residues. Germline CDR1 is SGHTA and CDR2 is FQGNSA. Trimming shortened V by 5 bases and J by 7 bases, and 12 bases separated the two germline ends. CDR3 nucleotide sequence: TGTGCCAGCAGCGTAGAGAGGTTACAGCCCCAGCATTTT. Encoded protein: CASSVERLQPQHF. The complete variable domain, with remaining parts taken from reference TRBV7-2 and TRBJ1-5, reads GAGVSQSPSNKVTEKGKDVELRCDPISGHTALYWYRQSLGQGLEFLIYFQGNSAPDKSGLPSDRFSAERTGGSVSTLTIQRTQQEDSAVYLCASSVERLQPQHFGDGTRLSIL.

The gene calls are TRBV5-1 and TRBJ2-3, with 7 bases matching TRBD1. The J segment lost 7 bases and the V segment lost 2 bases, leaving 16 bases of the junction unmatched. This CDR3 contains 17 residues. The germline V gene has CDR1 SGHRS and CDR2 YFSETQ. CDR3 sequence (DNA): TGCGCCAGCAGCTTCGGTCCTATGGGACAGCAAGGAAATACGCAGTATTTT. Encoded protein: CASSFGPMGQQGNTQYF.

CDR3 nucleotides: TGTGCCAGCTCCCCCCTCGGACGGAACCAAGAGACCCAGTACTTC. Its translation: CASSPLGRNQETQYF. The chain links TRBV18 to TRBJ2-5; D unclear. This CDR3 spans 15 amino acids. The ends were cut back, 6 bases at V and 0 bases at J, with 14 bases in the middle. The germline CDR1 and CDR2 sequences are KGHSH and LQKENI.

The sample holds a few counts of this clone. CDR3 in DNA: TGTGCCGGTAGCGGGGAGAACACCGGGGAGCTGTTTTTT. Translating it yields CAGSGENTGELFF. The chain is built from TRBV2 and TRBJ2-2, with TRBD2 identical over 8 bases. This CDR3 comprises 13 residues. The V gene's germline CDR1 is SNHLY and CDR2 FYNNEI. The V segment lost 11 bases and the J segment 1 base; nucleotides outside the gene matches: 3.

This sequence joins TRBV6-5 and TRBJ2-3, with 8 bases fitting TRBD2. The CDR3 contains 15 residues. In germline, CDR1 is MNHEY, CDR2 SVGAGI. The ends lost 0 bases at V and 6 bases at J; junction bases unmatched: 5. Here the CDR3 reads CASSYSGGRSDTQYF. As DNA, the CDR3 is TGTGCCAGCAGTTACTCGGGCGGGAGGTCGGATACGCAGTATTTT.

The chain is built from TRBV6-1 and TRBJ1-3; D not certain. The CDR3 length is 15 residues. The V gene lost 2 bases and the J gene lost 0 bases, with 8 bases spanning the gap. Germline CDR1 reads MNHNS; CDR2 reads SASEGT. This CDR3 is CASSEFGFSGNTIYF. CDR3 sequence (DNA): TGTGCCAGCAGTGAATTCGGGTTCTCTGGAAACACCATATATTTT.

The chain is built from TRBV27 and TRBJ2-1; 14 nucleotides line up with TRBD2. Trimming removed 5 bases from V and 8 bases from J; junction bases left unmatched: 8. CDR1 is MNHEY and CDR2 is SMNVEV in the germline V gene (reference sequence). The CDR3 contains 16 residues. Here the CDR3 reads CASSELPGLAGDEQFF. The DNA for the CDR3 is TGTGCCAGCAGTGAATTGCCGGGACTAGCGGGAGATGAGCAGTTCTTC.

The chain employs TRBV15 and TRBJ1-3; D is ambiguous. Germline CDR1 is LNHNV and CDR2 is YYDKDF (reference sequence). CDR3 length equals 16 residues. The germline V and J ends were trimmed by 1 base and 6 bases, with 16 bases remaining between them. The CDR3 protein is CATSRAPAGRENTIYF. CDR3 in DNA: TGTGCCACCAGCAGAGCCCCAGCGGGCCGAGAAAACACCATATATTTT.

This chain uses TRBV5-1 with TRBJ2-1; 8 bases line up with TRBD2. Per the germline V gene, CDR1 is SGHRS and CDR2 is YFSETQ. This CDR3 region has 17 residues. The V gene end was trimmed by 4 bases and the J gene end by 5 bases; junction bases not matched to a gene: 14. The chain's CDR3 is CASSPQPLAGSHNEQFF. For the CDR3, the DNA is TGCGCCAGCAGCCCGCAACCATTAGCGGGATCTCACAATGAGCAGTTCTTC.

For the CDR3, the DNA is TGTGCCAGCCGCCGGCCCTTCATCCGGATCGACGAGCAGTACTTC. It encodes CASRRPFIRIDEQYF. The chain combines TRBV2 with TRBJ2-7; D is uncertain. Trimming took 8 bases from V and 5 from J, leaving 22 bases between them. The CDR3 sequence is 15 residues long. Germline V lookup: CDR1 SNHLY, CDR2 FYNNEI. Looking up the rest from reference TRBV2 and TRBJ2-7 gives the full variable domain: EPEVTQTPSHQVTQMGQEVILRCVPISNHLYFYWYRQILGQKVEFLVSFYNNEISEKSEIFDDQFSVERPDGSNFTLKIRSTKLEDSAMYFCASRRPFIRIDEQYFGPGTRLTVT.

Only a few counts were recorded for this clone. The gene calls are TRBV6-8 and TRBJ2-1, with 7 positions matching TRBD2. This CDR3 spans 17 amino acids. V dropped 0 bases and J dropped 4; count of bases not matched to a gene: 9. Per the germline V gene, CDR1 is MNHGY and CDR2 is SAAAGT. The CDR3 sequence: CASSYSDLAEIYNEQFF. The CDR3 coding sequence is TGTGCCAGCAGTTACTCGGACCTAGCGGAGATATACAATGAGCAGTTCTTC.

CDR3 loop: CASSANTGELFF. The CDR3 DNA follows: TGCGCCAGCAGCGCGAACACCGGGGAGCTGTTTTTT. V is TRBV10-1 and J is TRBJ2-2; no clear D gene. The germline V gene encodes CDR1 WNHNN and CDR2 SYGVQD (reference sequence). The CDR3 runs to 12 residues. With 6 bases removed from V and 0 bases from J, the gap between germline ends came to 2 bases.

The chain couples TRBV7-2 to TRBJ2-4, with 7 bases matching TRBD2. Germline V gives CDR1 SGHTA, CDR2 FQGNSA. Trimming cost V 7 bases and J 6 bases; bases outside gene matches: 9. CDR3 length: 14 amino acids. The CDR3, as DNA: TGTGCCAGCAAGGCTCCGGGACTAATAAACATTCAGTACTTC. Its translation: CASKAPGLINIQYF.

The chain couples TRBV27 to TRBJ2-1; TRBD2 aligns across 13 bases. The CDR3 is 19 amino acids. V was clipped by 1 base and J by 2 bases; unmatched bases: 8. Germline-derived CDR1 and CDR2 are MNHEY and SMNVEV (reference sequence). The CDR3 DNA reads as TGTGCCAGCAGTTTATATGGGACTAGCGGGATACCGACCTACAATGAGCAGTTCTTC. As protein: CASSLYGTSGIPTYNEQFF.

V usage is TRBV7-9 and J usage is TRBJ1-1; D is undetermined. Trimming took off 3 bases at V and 1 base at J, with 6 bases between the two ends. The CDR3 is 13 residues long. Germline CDR1 SEHNR, CDR2 FQNEAQ (reference sequence). The DNA of the CDR3 is TGTGCCAGCAGCTTCAGCGGGAACACTGAAGCTTTCTTT. It codes for CASSFSGNTEAFF. The variable domain in full, completed from reference TRBV7-9 and TRBJ1-1, reads DTGVSQNPRHKITKRGQNVTFRCDPISEHNRLYWYRQTLGQGPEFLTYFQNEAQLEKSRLLSDRFSAERPKGSFSTLEIQRTEQGDSAMYLCASSFSGNTEAFFGQGTRLTVV.